Below, 32 T cell receptor beta chains from the same sample are listed, as sequenced in a study of shared clonotypes between healthy human individuals. Sequencing was performed with immunoSEQ multiplex PCR; in TCRdb, only in-frame clones are kept and a portion is missing. The sample lists more than 550,000 clones; about 90% were seen once. Selected positively for CCR7 and CD45RO-negative, naive CD8 cells excluded terminally differentiated effector memory CD45RA+ cells. The sequencing input was naive CD8+ T cells sorted from blood. Every receptor here comes from a man aged 30-40 years in good health.

This clone was observed a single time. The chain uses TRBV28 and TRBJ1-5; D remains unclear. Per the germline V gene, CDR1 is MDHEN and CDR2 is SYDVKM. The V end lost 4 bases, the J end lost 1 base, and 8 bases lay between the germline ends. This CDR3 region has 14 residues. The CDR3 nucleotides read TGTGCCAGCAGTTCGGACTGGAGCAATCAGCCCCAGCATTTT. Protein product: CASSSDWSNQPQHF.

The chain carries TRBV2 and TRBJ2-7; 16 positions match TRBD2. CDR3 size: 17 residues. V lost 6 bases to trimming and J lost 2 bases; unmatched junction nucleotides: 7. The germline V gene encodes CDR1 SNHLY and CDR2 FYNNEI. In DNA, the CDR3 is TGTGCCAGCAGCGACCCGGGACTAGCGGGAGGGACCTACGAGCAGTACTTC. Translating gives CASSDPGLAGGTYEQYF.

The chain uses TRBV7-8 and TRBJ1-4, with a weak D call TRBD1 (6 bases). CDR1 is SGHVS, CDR2 FQNEAQ, per germline. Trimming cost V 4 bases and J 5 bases, with 11 bases left between them. The CDR3 is 14 residues long. CDR3 region: CASSSTGTNEKLFF. Written as DNA, the CDR3 is TGTGCCAGCAGCTCCACCGGGACAAATGAAAAACTGTTTTTT.

About this clone itself: The sample carries other DNA sequences with the same CDR3. The chain combines TRBV27 with TRBJ2-2; no clear D. There are 14 residues in the CDR3. The V gene's germline CDR1 is MNHEY and CDR2 SMNVEV (reference sequence). Trimming cost V 3 bases and J 1 base, with 6 bases left between them. DNA of the CDR3: TGTGCCAGCAGTTTCGCAAGGAACACCGGGGAGCTGTTTTTT. Protein: CASSFARNTGELFF.

The J gene is TRBJ1-2, the V gene TRBV14, with D unclear. The CDR3 is 14 residues long. CDR1 SGHDN and CDR2 FVKESK come from the germline V gene. Trimming removed 3 bases from V and 6 bases from J, with 14 bases in between. The CDR3 region has the DNA TGTGCCAGCAGCCACCTTCATATGAGGGATGGCTACACCTTC. Translating gives CASSHLHMRDGYTF. Variable domain in full (rest from reference TRBV14 and TRBJ1-2): EAGVTQFPSHSVIEKGQTVTLRCDPISGHDNLYWYRRVMGKEIKFLLHFVKESKQDESGMPNNRFLAERTGGTYSTLKVQPAELEDSGVYFCASSHLHMRDGYTFGSGTRLTVV.

This clone occurred a few times. The chain couples TRBV2 to TRBJ2-2, with no clear D. Per germline, CDR1 SNHLY and CDR2 FYNNEI. This CDR3 is 13 amino acids long. Trimming took 4 bases from V and 4 from J, leaving 7 bases between them. This CDR3 is CASSVKGTGELFF. The CDR3 DNA is TGTGCCAGCAGTGTGAAAGGCACCGGGGAGCTGTTTTTT.

The V gene is TRBV29-1, the J gene TRBJ1-1; D is uncertain. The germline CDR1 and CDR2 sequences are SQVTM and ANQGSEA. The ends were cut back, 4 bases at V and 11 bases at J, with 11 bases in the middle. The CDR3 extends over 10 amino acids. The CDR3 coding sequence is TGCAGCGTTGCCCGGGATAGGGCTTTCTTT. It encodes CSVARDRAFF.

This chain joins TRBV25-1 and TRBJ2-1; maybe TRBD2 (5 bases). The CDR3 runs 16 residues. V shed 3 bases and J shed 0 bases, with 12 bases lying between them. CDR1 is MGHDK, CDR2 SYGVNS, per germline. The CDR3 DNA is TGTGCCAGCAGTGATCACGGGGAACCCTCCTACAATGAGCAGTTCTTC. Translated, it gives CASSDHGEPSYNEQFF.

This chain links TRBV10-3 with TRBJ2-2; TRBD1 matches 10 bases. From germline, CDR1 is ENHRY and CDR2 SYGVKD. The J segment lost 6 bases and the V segment lost 7 bases, leaving 5 bases of the junction unmatched. CDR3 length: 14 residues. The CDR3 spells CAINRDRGPGELFF. For the CDR3, the DNA is TGTGCCATCAACCGGGACAGGGGCCCCGGGGAGCTGTTTTTT.

This clone came up once. Written as DNA, the CDR3 is TGCAGCGTTGAGGGCTCCGCAGGGAGCTCCTACAATGAGCAGTTCTTC. This encodes CSVEGSAGSSYNEQFF. The chain couples TRBV29-1 to TRBJ2-1; D is perhaps TRBD1 or TRBD2 (5 bases each). The germline V and J ends were trimmed by 3 bases and 0 bases, with 15 bases remaining between them. This CDR3 comprises 16 residues. CDR1 and CDR2 (germline): SQVTM, ANQGSEA.

The V and J genes are TRBV7-9 and TRBJ2-3; 7 bases are shared with TRBD2. Germline CDR1 SEHNR, CDR2 FQNEAQ (reference sequence). V trimming: 6 bases; J trimming: 1 base; junction bases outside the gene matches: 4. The CDR3 consists of 14 residues. CDR3 amino acids: CASRLAVRTDTQYF. Written as DNA, the CDR3 is TGTGCCAGCAGGCTAGCGGTCCGCACAGATACGCAGTATTTT.

J is TRBJ2-7 and V is TRBV5-1; 10 bases fit TRBD2. Unmatched junction bases numbered 9, after V lost 0 bases and J lost 3 bases. The CDR3 has 17 residues. The germline V gene has CDR1 SGHRS and CDR2 YFSETQ. The CDR3 spells CASSLDASGSGDYEQYF. The CDR3 nucleotides are TGCGCCAGCAGCTTGGACGCTAGCGGGAGTGGTGACTACGAGCAGTACTTC. Filled out from reference TRBV5-1 and TRBJ2-7, the complete variable domain reads KAGVTQTPRYLIKTRGQQVTLSCSPISGHRSVSWYQQTPGQGLQFLFEYFSETQRNKGNFPGRFSGRQFSNSRSEMNVSTLELGDSALYLCASSLDASGSGDYEQYFGPGTRLTVT.

The chain joins TRBV9 to TRBJ2-7; TRBD2 matches at 11 bases. Trimming cost V 5 bases and J 2 bases; bases outside gene matches: 3. CDR3 length equals 14 residues. Looked up from germline, CDR1 is SGDLS and CDR2 is YYNGEE. The CDR3 region is CASSSSGRAYEQYF. DNA for the CDR3: TGTGCCAGCAGTAGTAGCGGGAGGGCCTACGAGCAGTACTTC.

This clone was picked up one time. The chain carries TRBV10-1 and TRBJ2-2; D gene unclear. Trimming stripped 2 bases from V and 6 bases from J, with 13 bases between. Germline V gene sequence: CDR1 WNHNN, CDR2 SYGVQD (reference sequence). This CDR3 is 15 amino acids long. CDR3 amino acids: CASSETIGKPGELFF. CDR3 nucleotide sequence: TGCGCCAGCAGTGAGACTATTGGAAAACCCGGGGAGCTGTTTTTT.

The chain is built from TRBV7-9 and TRBJ1-2; 7 bases map to TRBD1. J was trimmed by 4 bases and V by 3 bases; bases with no gene match: 8. There are 15 residues in the CDR3. The germline V gene encodes CDR1 SEHNR and CDR2 FQNEAQ (reference sequence). Written as DNA, the CDR3 is TGTGCCAGCAGCTTTCCGGGACAGATATTCTATGGCTACACCTTC. Amino acid sequence: CASSFPGQIFYGYTF.

The chain joins TRBV29-1 to TRBJ2-5, with D possibly being TRBD2 (6 bases). This CDR3 contains 14 residues. CDR1 and CDR2 (germline): SQVTM, ANQGSEA. The V and J ends lost 0 bases and 2 bases respectively, with 10 bases between them. This chain's CDR3 is CSVEERGLQETQYF. DNA for the CDR3: TGCAGCGTTGAAGAACGGGGACTGCAAGAGACCCAGTACTTC.

The chain combines TRBV2 with TRBJ2-7; D is unclear. V lost 7 bases and J lost 5, with 15 bases in between. Germline V lookup: CDR1 SNHLY, CDR2 FYNNEI. The CDR3 runs 13 residues. CDR3 DNA: TGTGCCAGCACCGGACCAAATTCCCACGAGCAGTACTTC. The encoded protein is CASTGPNSHEQYF.

This clone was observed once. The sample contains more than one DNA sequence encoding this CDR3. The chain's CDR3 is CASSQGTYEQYF. The CDR3 DNA sequence: TGCGCCAGCAGCCAAGGTACCTACGAGCAGTACTTC. The rearrangement links TRBV4-1 to TRBJ2-7; D gene uncertain. Deletions cut 1 base from V and 2 bases from J, with 3 bases between. The CDR3 extends over 12 amino acids. The germline V gene encodes CDR1 MGHRA and CDR2 YSYEKL.

The rearrangement uses TRBV29-1 and TRBJ2-1; possibly TRBD1 or TRBD2 for D (5 bases each). This CDR3 contains 15 residues. In germline, CDR1 is SQVTM, CDR2 ANQGSEA. Between the trimmed V and J ends, which lost 6 bases and 0 bases, there was a span of 15 bases. CDR3 in DNA: TGCAGCGTGACCGGGACCGCGAGCTCCTACAATGAGCAGTTCTTC. Residues: CSVTGTASSYNEQFF.

J is TRBJ2-1 and V is TRBV30; D remains unclear. The germline gives CDR1 GTSNPN, CDR2 SVGIG (reference sequence). Trimming removed 3 bases from V and 7 bases from J, with 7 bases in between. CDR3 length equals 11 residues. CDR3 nucleotides: TGTGCCTGGAGAGTTGGGAATGAGCAGTTCTTC. It encodes CAWRVGNEQFF.

Concerning this clone: This same CDR3 is encoded by further DNA sequences in the sample. This chain connects TRBV10-3 to TRBJ2-7; no clear D gene. V lost 4 bases, J lost 2 bases, and 12 bases lay in between. The length of the CDR3 is 14 residues. CDR1 is ENHRY, CDR2 SYGVKD, per germline. This CDR3 reads CAISVSAETYEQYF. CDR3 nucleotides: TGTGCCATCAGTGTTTCTGCGGAAACCTACGAGCAGTACTTC.

CDR3 sequence reads: CASSAPAVGSDTQYF. The DNA for the CDR3 is TGTGCCAGCAGCGCCCCGGCCGTCGGGTCGGATACGCAGTATTTT. V is TRBV9 and J is TRBJ2-3, with D uncertain. Germline V gene data show CDR1 as SGDLS and CDR2 as YYNGEE. The CDR3 contains 15 residues. Trimming took off 3 bases at V and 6 bases at J, with 17 bases between the two ends.

The chain couples TRBV5-6 to TRBJ2-7; D not certain. CDR3 size: 15 residues. The V gene's germline CDR1 is SGHDT and CDR2 YYEEEE. Trimming removed 5 bases from V and 0 bases from J, with 15 bases in between. CDR3 amino acids: CASRETGNPSYEQYF. DNA of the CDR3: TGTGCCAGCAGGGAGACGGGTAACCCCTCCTACGAGCAGTACTTC.

This chain joins TRBV7-9 and TRBJ1-5, with no clear D. The germline gives CDR1 SEHNR, CDR2 FQNEAQ (reference sequence). The ends were cut back, 11 bases at V and 3 bases at J, with 14 bases in the middle. The CDR3 extends over 13 amino acids. The CDR3: CALSEAFNQPQHF. For the CDR3, the DNA is TGTGCCCTCTCCGAAGCCTTCAATCAGCCCCAGCATTTT.

V is TRBV7-2 and J is TRBJ2-2, with 7 bases identical to TRBD2. The CDR3 has 16 residues. With V trimmed by 5 bases and J by 0 bases, 6 bases remained unmatched. The germline gives CDR1 SGHTA, CDR2 FQGNSA. The CDR3 reads CASSATLASNTGELFF. For the CDR3, the DNA is TGTGCCAGCAGCGCCACACTAGCGTCGAACACCGGGGAGCTGTTTTTT.

The rearrangement uses TRBV7-9 and TRBJ1-1; 7 positions match TRBD1. The CDR3 contains 16 residues. CDR1 is SEHNR and CDR2 is FQNEAQ in the germline V gene (reference sequence). The V segment lost 4 bases and the J segment 4 bases; nucleotides outside the gene matches: 12. Here the CDR3 DNA reads TGTGCCAGCAGCTCACCTTACAGGGGTCGAAGCACTGAAGCTTTCTTT. This encodes CASSSPYRGRSTEAFF. The variable domain in full, with the rest retrieved from reference TRBV7-9 and TRBJ1-1, is DTGVSQNPRHKITKRGQNVTFRCDPISEHNRLYWYRQTLGQGPEFLTYFQNEAQLEKSRLLSDRFSAERPKGSFSTLEIQRTEQGDSAMYLCASSSPYRGRSTEAFFGQGTRLTVV.

This clone is a singleton in its sample. V usage is TRBV5-1 and J usage is TRBJ2-1; 7 bases map to TRBD2. V dropped 3 bases and J dropped 6; count of bases not matched to a gene: 15. This CDR3 region has 17 residues. Germline assignment: CDR1 SGHRS and CDR2 YFSETQ. This CDR3 reads CASSWTPTAGPLNEQFF. The CDR3 DNA sequence: TGCGCCAGCAGCTGGACACCCACAGCGGGACCCCTCAATGAGCAGTTCTTC.

The chain uses TRBV6-5 and TRBJ1-2; D might be TRBD1 (5 bases). The ends were cut back, 6 bases at V and 8 bases at J, with 22 bases in the middle. This CDR3 has 15 amino acids. In germline, CDR1 is MNHEY, CDR2 SVGAGI. The CDR3 sequence: CASRALQVEGQGYTF. The CDR3 bases are TGTGCCAGCAGGGCCCTACAGGTAGAGGGCCAGGGCTACACCTTC.

A single count supports this clone. The chain employs TRBV15 and TRBJ1-1, with D unclear. CDR3 size: 13 residues. Germline loops: CDR1 LNHNV, CDR2 YYDKDF (reference sequence). The ends were cut back, 1 base at V and 7 bases at J, with 10 bases in the middle. The CDR3 coding sequence is TGTGCCACCAGCAGAGCGGCGGATTTTGAAGCTTTCTTT. Translating gives CATSRAADFEAFF.

The chain combines TRBV2 with TRBJ1-1; no clear D gene. The CDR3 totals 14 residues. The germline CDR1 and CDR2 sequences are SNHLY and FYNNEI. V was trimmed by 5 bases and J by 6 bases, leaving 16 bases between them. The CDR3 reads CASSNTEVAAEAFF. For the CDR3, the DNA is TGTGCCAGCAGTAACACAGAGGTGGCGGCTGAAGCTTTCTTT.

This rearrangement joins TRBV28 to TRBJ1-2, with D possibly TRBD1 on 6 matching bases. Trimming took 3 bases from V and 3 from J, leaving 17 bases between them. The germline CDR1 and CDR2 sequences are MDHEN and SYDVKM. This CDR3 contains 16 residues. CDR3 sequence (DNA): TGTGCCAGCAGTTTGGTCGAAGGGACATATTACTATGGCTACACCTTC. The encoded protein is CASSLVEGTYYYGYTF.

The rearrangement links TRBV5-6 to TRBJ2-1; D remains ambiguous. Germline assignment: CDR1 SGHDT and CDR2 YYEEEE. This CDR3 spans 12 amino acids. V lost 2 bases, J lost 7 bases, and 7 bases lay in between. The CDR3 DNA sequence: TGTGCCAGCAGCTTAAACTCAAATGAGCAGTTCTTC. This translates into CASSLNSNEQFF.